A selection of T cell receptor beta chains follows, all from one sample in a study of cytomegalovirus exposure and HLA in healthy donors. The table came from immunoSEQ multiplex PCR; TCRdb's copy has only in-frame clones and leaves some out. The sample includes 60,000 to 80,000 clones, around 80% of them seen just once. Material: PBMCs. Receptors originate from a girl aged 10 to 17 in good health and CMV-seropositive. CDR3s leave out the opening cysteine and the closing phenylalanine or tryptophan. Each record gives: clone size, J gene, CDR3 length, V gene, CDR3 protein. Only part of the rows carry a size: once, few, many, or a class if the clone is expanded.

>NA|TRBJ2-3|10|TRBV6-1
ASCSWGEPQY
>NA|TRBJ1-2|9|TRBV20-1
SADFNYGYT
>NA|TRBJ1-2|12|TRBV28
AIIPGQGFYGYT
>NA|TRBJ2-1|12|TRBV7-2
ASSLLTSGGEQF
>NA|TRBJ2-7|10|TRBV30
AWRQGTYEQY
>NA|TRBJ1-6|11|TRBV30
AWSDSYNSPLH
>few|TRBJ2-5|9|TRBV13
ASRGRETQY
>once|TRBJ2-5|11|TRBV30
AWSSLMEMTQY
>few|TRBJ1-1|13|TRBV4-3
ASNLDRGLNTEAF
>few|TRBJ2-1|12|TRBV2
ASNGRGSYNEQF
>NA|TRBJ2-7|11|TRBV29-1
SVVRDRDYEQY